A single sample gave rise to the 25 T cell receptor beta chains below, sequenced in a study of cytomegalovirus exposure and HLA in healthy donors. This PCR relied on a set of 60 Vbeta primers and 13 Jbeta primers. Generated by immunoSEQ multiplex PCR, the TCRdb table keeps only in-frame clones and is missing some. This repertoire shows approximately 160,000 clones, roughly 75% found once; its top ten account for around 4.6%. The sample comprised PBMCs. Receptors originate from a male donor in good health and CMV-seronegative.

This chain connects TRBV6-5 to TRBJ2-7; D perhaps matches TRBD1 (6 bases). The CDR3 consists of 14 residues. CDR1 is MNHEY and CDR2 is SVGAGI in the germline V gene. V lost 2 bases and J lost 6, with 14 bases in between. The CDR3 bases are TGTGCCAGCAGTTACCTGGGGGCGCAGGGCGAGCAGTACTTC. It translates to CASSYLGAQGEQYF.

V gene TRBV5-4 combines with J gene TRBJ2-2; D possibly corresponds to TRBD1 (5 bases). The CDR3 is 13 residues long. The V gene lost 2 bases and the J gene lost 5 bases, with 7 bases spanning the gap. Germline CDR1 and CDR2: SGHNT and YYREEE (reference sequence). This CDR3 is CASSLDRTGELFF. In DNA, the CDR3 is TGTGCCAGCAGCTTAGACAGAACCGGGGAGCTGTTTTTT.

V gene TRBV2 combines with J gene TRBJ2-4; 9 bases match TRBD1. The ends lost 3 bases at V and 6 bases at J; junction bases unmatched: 6. This CDR3 has 15 amino acids. CDR1 and CDR2 (germline): SNHLY, FYNNEI. The CDR3 sequence is CASSEEQGALNIQYF. DNA for the CDR3: TGTGCCAGCAGTGAGGAACAGGGGGCCCTAAACATTCAGTACTTC.

The chain has TRBV28 and TRBJ1-1; 7 nucleotides line up with TRBD1. The CDR3 loop spans 16 amino acids. Germline V gives CDR1 MDHEN, CDR2 SYDVKM. The V gene end was trimmed by 3 bases and the J gene end by 9 bases; junction bases not matched to a gene: 16. The CDR3: CASSFPPTGPGFKAFF. Here the CDR3 DNA reads TGTGCCAGCAGTTTCCCACCGACAGGGCCCGGCTTTAAAGCTTTCTTT.

V gene TRBV14 combines with J gene TRBJ1-1; no clear D gene. CDR1 SGHDN and CDR2 FVKESK come from the germline V gene. With 4 bases removed from V and 4 bases from J, the gap between germline ends came to 10 bases. The CDR3 totals 13 residues. CDR3 in DNA: TGTGCCAGCAGCCCGGGAGTAACCACTGAAGCTTTCTTT. Amino acid sequence: CASSPGVTTEAFF.

The chain is built from TRBV5-5 and TRBJ2-4; 7 bases map to TRBD1. This CDR3 is 14 amino acids long. The ends lost 4 bases at V and 4 bases at J; junction bases unmatched: 5. The germline V gene encodes CDR1 SGHKS and CDR2 YYEKEE (reference sequence). CDR3 sequence (DNA): TGTGCCAGCAGCCTCCGGGACAGTAAAAACATTCAGTACTTC. Protein: CASSLRDSKNIQYF.

The V gene is TRBV7-9, the J gene TRBJ1-2, with a possible D match to TRBD1 (6 bases). V shed 1 base and J shed 3 bases, with 12 bases lying between them. Per the germline V gene, CDR1 is SEHNR and CDR2 is FQNEAQ (reference sequence). The CDR3 length is 15 residues. In DNA, the CDR3 is TGTGCCAGCAGCTTAGTCAGGGCAGGGGACTATGGCTACACCTTC. Encoded protein: CASSLVRAGDYGYTF.

This clone appeared a few times. The chain uses TRBV7-8 and TRBJ2-3, with 7 bases lining up with TRBD2. The germline gives CDR1 SGHVS, CDR2 FQNEAQ. The CDR3 extends over 16 amino acids. The trim removed 1 base at V and 2 bases at J, leaving 6 bases unmatched. CDR3 loop: CASSLVVGRVTDTQYF. The CDR3 bases are TGTGCCAGCAGCTTAGTCGTAGGGAGGGTCACAGATACGCAGTATTTT.

The chain employs TRBV19 and TRBJ1-4; D uncertain. CDR1 is LNHDA, CDR2 SQIVND, per germline (reference sequence). The CDR3 is made up of 13 amino acids. The V and J ends lost 6 bases and 8 bases respectively, with 13 bases between them. The CDR3 here is CASRGRIWEKLFF. The CDR3 DNA is TGTGCCAGTAGGGGCAGAATATGGGAAAAACTGTTTTTT.

V usage is TRBV27 and J usage is TRBJ2-7; D uncertain. The length of the CDR3 is 14 residues. Germline lookup yields CDR1 MNHEY and CDR2 SMNVEV (reference sequence). The V and J ends lost 5 bases and 1 base respectively, with 12 bases between them. The CDR3: CASSKPGSSYEQYF. In DNA, the CDR3 is TGTGCCAGCAGTAAACCCGGGTCTTCCTACGAGCAGTACTTC.

The genes are TRBV19 and TRBJ2-1; 10 bases are shared with TRBD2. This CDR3 region has 15 residues. Germline CDR1 reads LNHDA; CDR2 reads SQIVND (reference sequence). V lost 0 bases and J lost 6; bases outside the gene matches: 2. The CDR3 here is CASSIELAGSNEQFF. The CDR3 nucleotides are TGTGCCAGTAGTATAGAACTAGCGGGAAGCAATGAGCAGTTCTTC.

The J gene is TRBJ2-1, the V gene TRBV5-6; TRBD1 matches 7 bases. The CDR3 contains 13 residues. Germline V gene sequence: CDR1 SGHDT, CDR2 YYEEEE. J lost 4 bases, V lost 3 bases, and 1 base had no gene match. The CDR3 DNA sequence: TGTGCCAGCAGCTGGGGACAGTACAATGAGCAGTTCTTC. This encodes CASSWGQYNEQFF.

This clone has just a few counts. V usage is TRBV5-1 and J usage is TRBJ2-7; D gene uncertain. This CDR3 comprises 17 residues. CDR1 and CDR2 (germline): SGHRS, YFSETQ. The V end lost 0 bases, the J end lost 5 bases, and 21 bases lay between the germline ends. The CDR3 region is CASSLEAQALHPNEQYF. The CDR3 bases are TGCGCCAGCAGCTTGGAGGCCCAGGCCTTACATCCGAACGAGCAGTACTTC.

The chain links TRBV4-1 to TRBJ1-4; D uncertain. The CDR3 length is 16 residues. V was clipped by 3 bases and J by 6 bases, with 17 bases between them. Germline V gene data show CDR1 as MGHRA and CDR2 as YSYEKL. The CDR3 loop reads CASSHVQTTSDEKLFF. CDR3 sequence (DNA): TGCGCCAGCAGCCACGTACAGACGACAAGTGATGAAAAACTGTTTTTT.

The chain is built from TRBV9 and TRBJ2-7; 10 bases agree with TRBD1. The CDR3 covers 15 residues. Germline values: CDR1 SGDLS, CDR2 YYNGEE. The V segment lost 3 bases and the J segment 7 bases; nucleotides outside the gene matches: 10. Here the CDR3 DNA reads TGTGCCAGCAGCGCGGAGGGACAGGGGTCAGGGGAGCAGTACTTC. This codes for CASSAEGQGSGEQYF.

V is TRBV6-6 and J is TRBJ1-1; D unresolved. V lost 1 base and J lost 1, with 4 bases in between. Per germline, CDR1 MNHNY and CDR2 SVGAGI (reference sequence). This CDR3 has 13 amino acids. CDR3 nucleotide sequence: TGTGCCAGCAGTTACTTCCAGAACACTGAAGCTTTCTTT. Protein sequence: CASSYFQNTEAFF.

This rearrangement joins TRBV5-8 to TRBJ2-7; 11 nucleotides agree with TRBD1. Per germline, CDR1 SGHTS and CDR2 YDEGEE. The CDR3 consists of 14 residues. Trimming at V came to 4 bases and at J to 6 bases, leaving 6 bases not matched to a gene. The CDR3 reads CASSTGQGASEQYF. In DNA form, the CDR3 reads TGTGCCAGCAGCACCGGACAGGGGGCGAGCGAGCAGTACTTC.

The chain employs TRBV25-1 and TRBJ2-7; 10 bases align to TRBD1. The CDR3 loop spans 16 amino acids. Looked up from germline, CDR1 is MGHDK and CDR2 is SYGVNS. J gave up 4 bases and V 1 base, and 7 bases lay outside the gene matches. The CDR3 sequence: CASSECRDRGQYEQYF. In DNA form, the CDR3 reads TGTGCCAGCAGTGAATGCCGGGACAGGGGTCAGTACGAGCAGTACTTC.

The gene calls are TRBV5-5 and TRBJ1-2, with D tentatively TRBD1 (6 bases). Germline V CDR1 and CDR2: SGHKS, YYEKEE (reference sequence). The CDR3 spans 14 residues. Trimming took 4 bases from V and 5 from J, leaving 15 bases between them. Written as DNA, the CDR3 is TGTGCCAGCAGCGGCGGACAGCCGTTTTATGGCTACACCTTC. This translates into CASSGGQPFYGYTF.

This chain links TRBV18 with TRBJ2-2, with D possibly being TRBD1 (6 bases). Trimming removed 7 bases from V and 3 bases from J, with 12 bases in between. CDR3 length: 14 amino acids. Germline loops: CDR1 KGHSH, CDR2 LQKENI. CDR3 protein: CASYSRGDTGELFF. CDR3 DNA: TGTGCCAGCTACTCCAGGGGTGACACCGGGGAGCTGTTTTTT.

This chain joins TRBV9 and TRBJ2-7; D gene uncertain. CDR1 and CDR2 (germline): SGDLS, YYNGEE. V was clipped by 0 bases and J by 0 bases, with 7 bases between them. The CDR3 sequence is 14 residues long. CDR3 DNA sequence: TGTGCCAGCAGCGTAGGTACAGTCTCCTACGAGCAGTACTTC. This sequence encodes CASSVGTVSYEQYF.

This rearrangement joins TRBV28 to TRBJ2-3, with D perhaps matching TRBD1 (6 bases). The CDR3 runs 16 residues. The V gene's germline CDR1 is MDHEN and CDR2 SYDVKM. Trimming removed 7 bases at V and 2 bases at J, with 19 bases between. The CDR3 sequence is CASTLGTDRSTDTQYF. The CDR3 DNA sequence: TGTGCCAGCACCCTCGGAACCGACAGGTCCACAGATACGCAGTATTTT.

The V and J genes are TRBV10-3 and TRBJ2-1; 8 bases map to TRBD2. V lost 0 bases and J lost 4; bases outside the gene matches: 5. The germline CDR1 and CDR2 sequences are ENHRY and SYGVKD. The CDR3 consists of 16 residues. The CDR3 bases are TGTGCCATCAGTGAGTCACCGGGGGGGGGTTACAATGAGCAGTTCTTC. It yields the protein CAISESPGGGYNEQFF.

The chain links TRBV6-1 to TRBJ2-1, with 11 nucleotides matching TRBD2. V was pared by 4 bases and J by 3 bases, with 2 bases of the junction left unmatched. The CDR3 is 15 amino acids. Germline V gene data show CDR1 as MNHNS and CDR2 as SASEGT. Written as DNA, the CDR3 is TGTGCCAGCAGTGGACTAGCGGGGAACTACAATGAGCAGTTCTTC. This translates into CASSGLAGNYNEQFF.

The chain links TRBV5-1 to TRBJ2-1, with D unresolved. Germline-derived CDR1 and CDR2 are SGHRS and YFSETQ. CDR3 length: 13 residues. V lost 2 bases to trimming and J lost 2 bases, with 5 bases between them. CDR3 amino acids: CASSLLAYNEQFF. CDR3 DNA: TGCGCCAGCAGCTTACTGGCCTACAATGAGCAGTTCTTC.